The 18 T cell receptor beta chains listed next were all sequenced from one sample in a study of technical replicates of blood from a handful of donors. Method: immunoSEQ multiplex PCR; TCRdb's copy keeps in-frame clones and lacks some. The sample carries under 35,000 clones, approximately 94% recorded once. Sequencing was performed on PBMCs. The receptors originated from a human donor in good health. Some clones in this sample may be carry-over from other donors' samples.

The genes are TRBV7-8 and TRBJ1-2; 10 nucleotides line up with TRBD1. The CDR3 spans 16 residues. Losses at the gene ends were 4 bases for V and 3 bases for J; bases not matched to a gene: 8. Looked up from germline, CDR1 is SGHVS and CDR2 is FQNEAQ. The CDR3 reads CASSYWVGQGDYGYTF. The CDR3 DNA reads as TGTGCCAGCAGCTATTGGGTTGGACAGGGGGACTATGGCTACACCTTC.

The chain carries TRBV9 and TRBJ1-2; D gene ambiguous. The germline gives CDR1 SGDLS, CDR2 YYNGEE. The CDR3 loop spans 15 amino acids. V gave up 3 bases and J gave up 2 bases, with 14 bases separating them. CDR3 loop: CASSAFQSFNYGYTF. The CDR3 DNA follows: TGTGCCAGCAGCGCTTTCCAGTCGTTCAACTATGGCTACACCTTC.

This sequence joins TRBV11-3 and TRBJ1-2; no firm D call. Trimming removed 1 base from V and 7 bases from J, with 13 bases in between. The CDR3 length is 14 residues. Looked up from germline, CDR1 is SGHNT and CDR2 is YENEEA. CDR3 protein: CASSLGSRVLGYTF. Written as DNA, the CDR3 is TGTGCCAGCAGCTTAGGTTCGAGGGTTCTTGGCTACACCTTC.

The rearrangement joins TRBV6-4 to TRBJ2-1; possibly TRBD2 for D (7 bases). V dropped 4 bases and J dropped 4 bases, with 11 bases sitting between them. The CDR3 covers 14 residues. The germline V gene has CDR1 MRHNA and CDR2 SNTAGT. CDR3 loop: CASSVGGAYNEQFF. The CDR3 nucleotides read TGTGCCAGCAGTGTAGGGGGGGCATACAATGAGCAGTTCTTC.

The CDR3 protein is CAWNAGRYEQYF. For the CDR3, the DNA is TGTGCCTGGAATGCGGGCCGCTACGAGCAGTACTTC. The rearrangement joins TRBV30 to TRBJ2-7; D possibly corresponds to TRBD2 (5 bases). From germline, CDR1 is GTSNPN and CDR2 SVGIG (reference sequence). The CDR3 loop spans 12 amino acids. V was clipped by 4 bases and J by 3 bases, with 10 bases between them.

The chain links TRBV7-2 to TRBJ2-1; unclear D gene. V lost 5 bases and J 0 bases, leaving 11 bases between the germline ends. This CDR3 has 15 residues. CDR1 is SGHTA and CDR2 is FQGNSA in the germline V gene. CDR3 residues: CASSTTSTSYNEQFF. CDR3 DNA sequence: TGTGCCAGCAGCACTACATCCACCTCCTACAATGAGCAGTTCTTC.

The CDR3, as DNA: TGTGCCAGCAGCCAAGATCAGTCCCTCCTTAGCACAGATACGCAGTATTTT. It codes for CASSQDQSLLSTDTQYF. V usage is TRBV4-2 and J usage is TRBJ2-3; D unresolved. The CDR3 covers 17 residues. Trimming removed 0 bases from V and 0 bases from J, with 13 bases in between. The germline CDR1 and CDR2 sequences are LGHNA and YNFKEQ.

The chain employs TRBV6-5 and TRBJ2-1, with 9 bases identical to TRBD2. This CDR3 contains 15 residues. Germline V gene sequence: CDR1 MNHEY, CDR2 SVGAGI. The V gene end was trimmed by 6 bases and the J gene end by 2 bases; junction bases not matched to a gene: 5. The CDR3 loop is CASSPIAGAYNEQFF. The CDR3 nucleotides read TGTGCCAGCAGCCCAATAGCGGGGGCCTACAATGAGCAGTTCTTC.

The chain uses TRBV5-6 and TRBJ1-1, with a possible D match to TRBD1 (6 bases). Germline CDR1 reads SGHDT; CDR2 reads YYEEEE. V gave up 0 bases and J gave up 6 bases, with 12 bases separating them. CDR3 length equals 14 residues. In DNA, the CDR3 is TGTGCCAGCAGCTTGGTAGGGGGGGTGGCTGAAGCTTTCTTT. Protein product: CASSLVGGVAEAFF.

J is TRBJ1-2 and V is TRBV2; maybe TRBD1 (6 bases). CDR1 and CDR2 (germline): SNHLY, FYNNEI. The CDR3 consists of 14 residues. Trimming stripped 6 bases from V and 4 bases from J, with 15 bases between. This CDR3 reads CASRTGPGVYGYTF. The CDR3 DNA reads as TGTGCCAGCAGAACAGGGCCTGGGGTCTATGGCTACACCTTC.

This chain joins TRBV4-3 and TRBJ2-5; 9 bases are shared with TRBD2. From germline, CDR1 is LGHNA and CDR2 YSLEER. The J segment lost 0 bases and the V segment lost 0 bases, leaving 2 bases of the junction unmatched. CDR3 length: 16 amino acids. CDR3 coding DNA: TGCGCCAGCAGCCAAGAAATAGCGGGGGACCAAGAGACCCAGTACTTC. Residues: CASSQEIAGDQETQYF.

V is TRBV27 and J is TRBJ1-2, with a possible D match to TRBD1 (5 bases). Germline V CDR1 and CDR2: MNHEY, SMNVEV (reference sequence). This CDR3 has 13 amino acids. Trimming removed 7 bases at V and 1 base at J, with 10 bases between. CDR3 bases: TGTGCCAGCATTCCGACAGATAACTATGGCTACACCTTC. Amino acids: CASIPTDNYGYTF.

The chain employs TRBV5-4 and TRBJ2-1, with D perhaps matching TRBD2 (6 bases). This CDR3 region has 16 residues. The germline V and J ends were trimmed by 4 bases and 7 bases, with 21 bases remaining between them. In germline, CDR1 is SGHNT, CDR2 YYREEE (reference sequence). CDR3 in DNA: TGTGCCAGCAGCCCACCCGAGCGGGTTTCAGGAAATGAGCAGTTCTTC. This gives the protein CASSPPERVSGNEQFF.

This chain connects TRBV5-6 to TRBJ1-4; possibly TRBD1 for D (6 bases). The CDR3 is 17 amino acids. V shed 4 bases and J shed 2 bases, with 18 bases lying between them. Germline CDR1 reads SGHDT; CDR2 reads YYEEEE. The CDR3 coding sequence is TGTGCCAGCAGCATGATTGGGGGCTTGGGGACTAATGAAAAACTGTTTTTT. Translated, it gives CASSMIGGLGTNEKLFF.

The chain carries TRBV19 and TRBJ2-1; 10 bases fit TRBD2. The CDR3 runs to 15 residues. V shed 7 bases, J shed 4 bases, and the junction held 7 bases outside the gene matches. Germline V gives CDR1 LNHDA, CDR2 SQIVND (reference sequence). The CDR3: CASTPSGRAYNEQFF. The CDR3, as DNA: TGTGCCAGTACCCCCAGCGGGAGGGCGTACAATGAGCAGTTCTTC.

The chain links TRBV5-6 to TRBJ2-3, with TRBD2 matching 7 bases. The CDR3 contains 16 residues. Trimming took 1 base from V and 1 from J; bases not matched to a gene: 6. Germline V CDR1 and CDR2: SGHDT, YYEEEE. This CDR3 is CASSLSGRERTDTQYF. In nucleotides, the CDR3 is TGTGCCAGCAGCTTGAGTGGGAGGGAGCGCACAGATACGCAGTATTTT.

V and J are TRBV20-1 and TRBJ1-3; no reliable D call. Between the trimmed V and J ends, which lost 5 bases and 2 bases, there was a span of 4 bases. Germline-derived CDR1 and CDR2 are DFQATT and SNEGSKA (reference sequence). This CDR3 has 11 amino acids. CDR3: CSAPAGNTIYF. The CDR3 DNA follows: TGCAGTGCTCCTGCTGGAAACACCATATATTTT.

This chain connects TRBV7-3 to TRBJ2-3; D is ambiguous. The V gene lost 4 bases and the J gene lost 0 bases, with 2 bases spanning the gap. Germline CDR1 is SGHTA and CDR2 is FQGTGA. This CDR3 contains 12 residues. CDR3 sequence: CASSSSTDTQYF. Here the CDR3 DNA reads TGTGCCAGCAGCTCTAGCACAGATACGCAGTATTTT.